These T cell receptor beta chains were read from a single sample in a study of cytomegalovirus exposure and HLA in healthy donors. Clones were sequenced by immunoSEQ multiplex PCR, and TCRdb holds only the in-frame ones, with some missing. The sample holds 100,000 or so clones, about 77% seen once. Material: PBMCs. The origin of the receptors is a woman younger than 35 in good health and CMV-seropositive. CDR3s include the opening cysteine and the closing phenylalanine or tryptophan. D genes are given only for firm matches. Clone size is given for some rows only: seen once, a few or many times, or a class if the clone is expanded.

D gene	V gene	J gene	clone size	CDR3 DNA	CDR3 protein
TRBD2	TRBV7-2	TRBJ2-7	NA	TGTGCCAGCAGCTACGACTCGGCGGGGGTATACGAGCAGTACTTC	CASSYDSAGVYEQYF
NA	TRBV28	TRBJ1-1	NA	TGTGCCAGCAGTCCCTTCACAGGGCGGACTGAAGCTTTCTTT	CASSPFTGRTEAFF
NA	TRBV9	TRBJ2-6	NA	TGTGCCAGCAGCGTAGGGGCGGGGGCCAACGTCCTGACTTTC	CASSVGAGANVLTF
NA	TRBV28	TRBJ1-5	NA	TGTGCCAGCAGTTTCCCGACAGTCCTCCCCACCCAGCCCCAGCATTTT	CASSFPTVLPTQPQHF
NA	TRBV5-8	TRBJ1-3	NA	TGTGCCAGCAGCTCCCCTGTCGGGAGGCCGCTCTCTGGAAACACCATATATTTT	CASSSPVGRPLSGNTIYF
NA	TRBV10-3	TRBJ2-2	NA	TGTGCCATCAGTGAAGGGGGCGGGGAGCTGTTTTTT	CAISEGGGELFF
TRBD2	TRBV15	TRBJ2-1	NA	TGTGCCACCAGCGCCCCGGGGGGGAGGAAAGGCGATGAGCAGTTCTTC	CATSAPGGRKGDEQFF
TRBD1	TRBV2	TRBJ2-1	once	TGTGCCAGCCAACCATTTGGGACAGGGGGGTATGAGCAGTTCTTC	CASQPFGTGGYEQFF
NA	TRBV27	TRBJ1-2	NA	TGTGCCAGCAGAAAAAGACAGGTTGGCTATGGCTACACCTTC	CASRKRQVGYGYTF
NA	TRBV5-6	TRBJ2-7	NA	TGTGCCAGCAGCTTGGTGTCCGTCGAGCAGTACTTC	CASSLVSVEQYF
TRBD1	TRBV7-9	TRBJ1-3	NA	TGTGCCAGCAGCTTAGACAGGGGACCTGGAAACACCATATATTTT	CASSLDRGPGNTIYF
TRBD1	TRBV6-5	TRBJ1-5	NA	TGTGCCAGCAAGAAGACAGGGGGAGATCAGCCCCAGCATTTT	CASKKTGGDQPQHF
NA	TRBV28	TRBJ1-5	NA	TGTGCCAGCAGTTTGGCAGACAATCAGCCCCAGCATTTT	CASSLADNQPQHF
NA	TRBV19	TRBJ2-6	NA	TGTGCCAGTAGTATCGGTTTTAAGGGGGCCAACGTCCTGACTTTC	CASSIGFKGANVLTF
NA	TRBV7-6	TRBJ2-1	NA	TGTGCCAGCAGCGATAGCGACAATGAGCAGTTCTTC	CASSDSDNEQFF
NA	TRBV18	TRBJ2-1	NA	TGTGCCAGCTCACCAGTAGAGGACAATGAGCAGTTCTTC	CASSPVEDNEQFF
NA	TRBV5-8	TRBJ2-3	NA	TGTGCCAGCAGCTCCGGACAGTTTCTAACAGATACGCAGTATTTT	CASSSGQFLTDTQYF
TRBD2	TRBV7-3	TRBJ2-1	few	TGTGCCAGCAGCTTAATGGGGGATCAGGGAGGGGAGCAGTTCTTC	CASSLMGDQGGEQFF
NA	TRBV30	TRBJ2-5	NA	TGTGCCTGGAGTGTAAGATTGCGCGAGACCCAGTACTTC	CAWSVRLRETQYF
NA	TRBV6-5	TRBJ2-1	NA	TGTGCCAGCAGTTACTCAGACAACGTCAGGGAGCAGTTCTTC	CASSYSDNVREQFF
NA	TRBV7-2	TRBJ2-3	NA	TGTGCCAGCAACCGTGAGCCGGGGGGCCCCTCTAGCACAGATACGCAGTATTTT	CASNREPGGPSSTDTQYF
TRBD2	TRBV27	TRBJ2-2	NA	TGTGCCAGCAGTCCCTTAGCGGGAGTGAAGGAGCTGTTTTTT	CASSPLAGVKELFF
NA	TRBV20-1	TRBJ2-7	NA	TGCAGTGCTAGAGGTATCTACGAGCAGTACTTC	CSARGIYEQYF
NA	TRBV28	TRBJ2-2	NA	TGTGCCAGCACGAGGCCAGGGAAGGCCGGGGAGCTGTTTTTT	CASTRPGKAGELFF
NA	TRBV28	TRBJ2-5	NA	TGTGCCAGCAGTCCGGGTTTTTGGGTCCAAGAGACCCAGTACTTC	CASSPGFWVQETQYF
NA	TRBV11-2	TRBJ2-7	NA	TGTGCCAGCAAAAGCAGGACAGCTAGCTCCTACGAGCAGTACTTC	CASKSRTASSYEQYF
TRBD2	TRBV30	TRBJ2-1	once	TGTGCCTGGACTAGCGGGAGCAATGAGCAGTTCTTC	CAWTSGSNEQFF
NA	TRBV29-1	TRBJ2-7	NA	TGCAGCGTAACCCCGGATGGGAGCTCCTCCTACGAGCAGTACTTC	CSVTPDGSSSYEQYF
NA	TRBV29-1	TRBJ2-5	NA	TGCAGCGTTGAAGATTCGGGGTCAGAGACCCAGTACTTC	CSVEDSGSETQYF
TRBD1	TRBV6-5	TRBJ1-1	NA	TGTGCCAGCACTCGGGACAGCCTCATGAACACTGAAGCTTTCTTT	CASTRDSLMNTEAFF
TRBD2	TRBV19	TRBJ2-1	NA	TGTGCCAGTAGGATGCCGGGGGGGAACAGCAATGAGCAGTTCTTC	CASRMPGGNSNEQFF
TRBD1	TRBV29-1	TRBJ2-3	NA	TGCAGCGTCACAGGGGGCTCCACAGATACGCAGTATTTT	CSVTGGSTDTQYF
TRBD1	TRBV18	TRBJ1-5	NA	TGTGCCAGCTCAGTAATGACAGGGAACAATCAGCCCCAGCATTTT	CASSVMTGNNQPQHF
TRBD1	TRBV7-9	TRBJ2-7	once	TGTGCCAGCAGCTCTCTCCGGACAGGGGACTACGAGCAGTACTTC	CASSSLRTGDYEQYF
TRBD1	TRBV10-3	TRBJ2-5	NA	TGTGCCATCAGTGAGTCGAAATTCGAATATATCCGAGACAGGGGTCAAGAGACCCAGTACTTC	CAISESKFEYIRDRGQETQYF
NA	TRBV4-3	TRBJ2-1	once	TGCGCCAGCAGCCAGGAGACTCACTCCTACAATGAGCAGTTCTTC	CASSQETHSYNEQFF
TRBD2	TRBV10-3	TRBJ2-1	NA	TGTGCCATTCGAAAGACCGGGACTAGGGGGGATGAGCAGTTCTTC	CAIRKTGTRGDEQFF
NA	TRBV5-1	TRBJ2-1	NA	TGCGCCAGCAGCCAAGGGGACAATGAGCAGTTCTTC	CASSQGDNEQFF
NA	TRBV4-3	TRBJ1-1	once	TGCGCCAGCAGCCAATTCAGATTATCGAACACTGAAGCTTTCTTT	CASSQFRLSNTEAFF
NA	TRBV19	TRBJ2-2	NA	TGTGCCAGTAGGTCCATAGCCGTCACCGGGGAGCTGTTTTTT	CASRSIAVTGELFF
TRBD1	TRBV6-5	TRBJ1-1	NA	TGTGCCAGTAGACAGGGGAGGACTGAAGCTTTCTTT	CASRQGRTEAFF
TRBD1	TRBV29-1	TRBJ1-4	once	TGCAGCGTTGGGACAGGGGATGAAAAACTGTTTTTT	CSVGTGDEKLFF
TRBD1	TRBV7-9	TRBJ2-3	NA	TGTGCCAGCAGCTTAGCTAGACAGGGGGGGACAGATACGCAGTATTTT	CASSLARQGGTDTQYF
NA	TRBV28	TRBJ1-1	NA	TGTGCCAGCAGTTCTGAAGAGGCCTCGAACACTGAAGCTTTCTTT	CASSSEEASNTEAFF
NA	TRBV7-8	TRBJ2-1	NA	TGTGCCAGCAGCGACCCTTGGGGGGATCGGTTCAATGAGCAGTTCTTC	CASSDPWGDRFNEQFF
TRBD2	TRBV25-1	TRBJ2-5	NA	TGTGCCAGCAGTGAATTCTCGGGACTAGCGGGTGGAGAGACCCAGTACTTC	CASSEFSGLAGGETQYF
NA	TRBV28	TRBJ1-4	NA	TGTGCCAGCAGTCTTTCTTTGGGGGGTGTCAATGAAAAACTGTTTTTT	CASSLSLGGVNEKLFF
TRBD1	TRBV19	TRBJ1-4	few	TGTGCCAGTACTGCGCTCGGGACAGGGGTTGAAAAACTGTTTTTT	CASTALGTGVEKLFF
TRBD1	TRBV7-9	TRBJ2-5	NA	TGTGCCAGCAGCTTGCCCTCTACAGGGGTGGAGACCCAGTACTTC	CASSLPSTGVETQYF
TRBD1	TRBV7-7	TRBJ1-4	NA	TGTGCCAGCAGCGTAATTAACCCGGGACAGATTAATGAAAAACTGTTTTTT	CASSVINPGQINEKLFF
NA	TRBV5-1	TRBJ2-1	NA	TGCGCCAGCAGCCTCCCCACAGCGGAGGGCGATGAGCAGTTCTTC	CASSLPTAEGDEQFF
NA	TRBV2	TRBJ2-7	NA	TGTGCCAGCATTATGGACGGGAATACCTACGAGCAGTACTTC	CASIMDGNTYEQYF
NA	TRBV4-3	TRBJ1-1	NA	TGCGCCAGCAGCCCGGTCGTTAACACTGAAGCTTTCTTT	CASSPVVNTEAFF
TRBD2	TRBV4-2	TRBJ2-7	NA	TGTGCCAGCAGCCAAGATACTGGGAGGGCTGCCTACGAGCAGTACTTC	CASSQDTGRAAYEQYF
NA	TRBV10-3	TRBJ1-2	once	TGTGCCTCAAGCCCGGTCACTTATGGCTACACCTTC	CASSPVTYGYTF
NA	TRBV29-1	TRBJ1-6	NA	TGCAGCGTTGCCAGCGAGTCTAATTCACCCCTCCACTTT	CSVASESNSPLHF
NA	TRBV4-1	TRBJ2-2	NA	TGCGCCAGCAGCCAGGGGGACTTGAGCGGGGAGCTGTTTTTT	CASSQGDLSGELFF
NA	TRBV6-5	TRBJ1-1	NA	TGTGCCAGCACCCAAAGGCCGGAGGCTGAAGCTTTCTTT	CASTQRPEAEAFF
TRBD1	TRBV30	TRBJ1-1	NA	TGTGCCTGGAGTGTTTGGGACAGGGGTACTGAAGCTTTCTTT	CAWSVWDRGTEAFF
TRBD1	TRBV5-6	TRBJ1-1	few	TGTGCCAGCAGCTTGGCGGGGACAGTAAACACTGAAGCTTTCTTT	CASSLAGTVNTEAFF